The T cell receptor (beta chain) under discussion was sequenced for a study of T-cell memory formation after mild COVID-19 (dated by TCRdb to the early 2020s). Turning to the overall study: TCR sequence clusters from the two donors were found to be largely donor specific. T-cell clones expanding and contracting after mild COVID-19 in two donors were tracked by longitudinal TCRalpha and TCRbeta repertoire sequencing. Two young, previously healthy adult volunteers made up the cohort, one male and one female. General study outcomes and caveats: Some responding clones were detected in pre-infection memory, which suggested that pre-existing cross-reactive memory T cells had joined the SARS-CoV-2 response. Contracting CD4+ clones appeared mostly in the CM and EM memory subsets, whereas CD8+ clones were enriched in EMRA. The study covered only a couple of mild cases, and larger cohorts including severe cases with pre-infection samples were considered necessary. Balanced CD4/CD8 phenotypes were observed for clones contracting from day 15 to 85, whereas a bias towards CD4+ was observed for a second wave of clones expanding from day 15 to 37. SARS-CoV-2 specificity was not confirmed for the second-wave clones peaking on day 37.

Only a few counts were recorded for this clonotype. Its antigen is not yet known. No base quality values were provided; no much bigger clone lies one nucleotide off. PBMCs were isolated by Ficoll-Paque density gradient centrifugation. Sequencing was carried out with an Illumina NovaSeq 6000. TCRalpha and TCRbeta cDNA libraries were constructed by 5'RACE with constant-segment primers, with sample barcodes and unique molecular identifiers being introduced. RNA was extracted from every sample with Trizol reagent. The libraries were amplified in two PCR steps, and the second step added a second sample barcode and Illumina TruSeq adapters. The libraries were sequenced on an Illumina NovaSeq using 2 x 150 bp paired-end reads. In the paper's pipeline: Demultiplexing of reads and collapsing into UMI-guided consensus sequences were performed with migec v1.2.7. Using mixcr v2.1.11, UMI consensuses were aligned to TRA and TRB V and J templates and then assembled into clonotypes. A clonotype was counted as expanded or contracted only when both edgeR and NoisET called the clonotype significant, with the noise models trained on biological replicates. For edgeR calls, the thresholds were a false discovery rate-adjusted p below 0.01 and a log2 fold-change of 1. As an exploratory analysis of dynamics, PCA with hierarchical clustering was applied to max-normalized trajectories of the 1000 most abundant clonotypes. The CD4 or CD8 phenotype of responding clones was assigned using the separately sequenced CD4+ and CD8+ repertoires. The public sequencing data were trimmed at Q25 with fastp and processed into clonotypes with MiXCR by TCRdb, which kept only in-frame beta chains. All rows with the same CDR3 protein become a single entry with the most common DNA and genes. TCRdb's processing, not the authors', yielded these V and J calls. This sample lists about 620,000 distinct CDR3 sequences; 15% to 20% were detected once. 12% of the sample is taken by the ten largest.

V and J are truncated by 1 base and 3 bases respectively, leaving an intervening sequence of 6 bases. Reading from cysteine to phenylalanine, the CDR3 counts 13 amino acids. CDR3 DNA is the only sequence kept; it has 39 bases, read in frame from the first base. Reading the germline V gene gives CDR1 MGHDK and CDR2 SYGVNS. The chain employs TRBV25-1 and TRBJ1-1; the D gene remains uncertain. This TCR came from an adult woman who had mild COVID-19 (a few samples of this study predate the infection). The sample titles of this study are shuffled in the database, so cell type and time point are left out; the donor was told from shared clones. The sample taken for sequencing was PBMCs or a T cell subset sorted from them (not recorded which). At the DNA level, the sequence is TGTGCCAGCAGTGAATCCTCGGACACTGAAGCTTTCTTT. Translated, this gives CASSESSDTEAFF.